This T cell receptor beta chain was found in a study of shared clonotypes between healthy human individuals. Terminally differentiated effector memory CD45RA+ cells were left out of the naive CD8 fraction, which was CD45RO-negative and positively selected for CCR7. Assay execution took place at the deep level. Clones were read by immunoSEQ multiplex PCR, and TCRdb kept only the in-frame ones, dropping some. The sample comprises roughly 810,000 clones, approximately 96% of which are singletons, and less than 0.3% rests with the top ten. Whole-study results and caveats: In this cohort, only blood was sampled, and tissue repertoires likely differ. Genetic and exposure-history diversity was limited by the few donors. Depth of sequencing was expected to influence donor clonotype sharing.

Remarks on this clone: The antigen remains unidentified.

This CDR3 is 14 amino acids long. Germline CDR1 is GTSNPN and CDR2 is SVGIG (reference sequence). V dropped 5 bases and J dropped 1; count of bases not matched to a gene: 4. This chain uses TRBV30 with TRBJ2-7; 11 bases agree with TRBD2. Sequenced: naive CD8+ T cells sorted from blood. The clonotype originates from a man under 40 in good health. CDR3 nucleotides: TGTGCCTGGGATAGCGGGAGGGGGTCCTACGAGCAGTACTTC. It yields the protein CAWDSGRGSYEQYF. Full variable domain (rest looked up from reference TRBV30 and TRBJ2-7): SQTIHQWPATLVQPVGSPLSLECTVEGTSNPNLYWYRQAAGRGLQLLFYSVGIGQISSEVPQNLSASRPQDRQFILSSKKLLLSDSGFYLCAWDSGRGSYEQYFGPGTRLTVT.